This passage covers 17 T cell receptor beta chains from one sample sequenced in a study of early T cells in non-severe SARS-CoV-2 infection. MiXCR, run by TCRdb on the 5' RACE reads, gives a single entry per CDR3 protein. The data show about 69,000 distinct CDR3 sequences, roughly 8.7% seen once. Specimen: whole blood. The origin of the receptors is an adult who was a healthcare worker with PCR-confirmed SARS-CoV-2 infection or an uninfected control (not recorded which).

This clonotype showed up many times. The chain employs TRBV27 and TRBJ1-1; TRBD1 matches 7 bases. The CDR3 contains 14 residues. The germline gives CDR1 MNHEY, CDR2 SMNVEV (reference sequence). After removal of 2 bases from V and 2 bases from J, the junction contained 2 bases not matched to a gene. In DNA, the CDR3 is TGTGCCAGCAGTTTAAGACAGGGTAACACTGAAGCTTTCTTT. This gives the protein CASSLRQGNTEAFF.

This clonotype was counted ten times or more. The chain employs TRBV7-2 and TRBJ2-3; tentatively, D is TRBD2 (6 bases). Germline V gives CDR1 SGHTA, CDR2 FQGNSA. This CDR3 comprises 14 residues. V lost 7 bases and J 4 bases, leaving 15 bases between the germline ends. The CDR3 DNA follows: TGTGCCAGCACGCCTGGAGGGCCGGCAGATACGCAGTATTTT. It codes for CASTPGGPADTQYF.

This clonotype came up a few times. The V call is TRBV4-1, the J call TRBJ1-1; 8 positions agree with TRBD1. The CDR3 loop spans 16 amino acids. Per the germline V gene, CDR1 is MGHRA and CDR2 is YSYEKL. V shed 3 bases and J 5 bases; nucleotides not matched to a gene: 11. The CDR3 DNA sequence: TGCGCCAGCAGCCACCCCGCGACAGGGGAGGGAACTGAAGCTTTCTTT. Residues: CASSHPATGEGTEAFF.

The V call is TRBV14, the J call TRBJ2-1; D uncertain. The CDR3 has 13 residues. Germline V CDR1 and CDR2: SGHDN, FVKESK. The V gene lost 4 bases and the J gene lost 10 bases, with 14 bases spanning the gap. Here the CDR3 DNA reads TGTGCCAGCAGCCCTAGTCTCGGGTTCGAGCAGTTCTTC. Protein: CASSPSLGFEQFF.

V and J are TRBV19 and TRBJ2-2; D remains unclear. CDR1 and CDR2 (germline): LNHDA, SQIVND (reference sequence). The CDR3 sequence is 15 residues long. The V end lost 0 bases, the J end lost 1 base, and 6 bases lay between the germline ends. The CDR3 nucleotides read TGTGCCAGTAGTATAGAGATCCTGAACACCGGGGAGCTGTTTTTT. It translates to CASSIEILNTGELFF.

This clonotype was observed a few times. V is TRBV6-2 or TRBV6-3 and J is TRBJ1-1; TRBD1 might be the D (5 bases). V lost 5 bases and J lost 10, with 20 bases in between. The length of the CDR3 is 14 residues. The germline gives CDR1 MNHEY, CDR2 SVGEGT. CDR3 residues: CASSPTRDAGGAFF. The CDR3, as DNA: TGTGCCAGCAGTCCGACCCGGGACGCCGGAGGAGCTTTCTTT.

V usage is TRBV7-6 and J usage is TRBJ2-2; 8 bases are shared with TRBD1. Germline values: CDR1 SGHVS, CDR2 FNYEAQ. V shed 2 bases and J 4 bases; nucleotides not matched to a gene: 3. The CDR3 is made up of 15 amino acids. The chain's CDR3 is CASSLRTGTTGELFF. CDR3 sequence (DNA): TGTGCCAGCAGCTTAAGGACAGGGACCACCGGGGAGCTGTTTTTT. The complete variable domain, with remaining parts taken from reference TRBV7-6 and TRBJ2-2, reads GAGVSQSPRYKVTKRGQDVALRCDPISGHVSLYWYRQALGQGPEFLTYFNYEAQQDKSGLPNDRFSAERPEGSISTLTIQRTEQRDSAMYRCASSLRTGTTGELFFGEGSRLTVL.

This clonotype was observed many times. The chain uses TRBV28 and TRBJ2-7, with a tentative D call TRBD1 (5 bases). Per the germline V gene, CDR1 is MDHEN and CDR2 is SYDVKM. The CDR3 is 11 amino acids. V gave up 11 bases and J gave up 6 bases, with 14 bases separating them. As DNA, the CDR3 is TGTGCCCTTCAGGGCCCTCGCGAGCAGTACTTC. Amino acids: CALQGPREQYF.

The genes are TRBV20-1 and TRBJ2-7; TRBD1 matches 8 bases. Germline trimming cut 3 bases from V and 6 bases from J; bases unmatched to any gene: 10. The length of the CDR3 is 14 residues. Germline assignment: CDR1 DFQATT and CDR2 SNEGSKA (reference sequence). Here the CDR3 reads CSAREGQGNSEQYF. The CDR3 bases are TGCAGTGCTAGGGAAGGACAGGGTAACTCCGAGCAGTACTTC.

V is TRBV12-5 and J is TRBJ2-1; D uncertain. Germline V gene sequence: CDR1 LGHNT, CDR2 FRNRAP. This CDR3 contains 14 residues. V was pared by 7 bases and J by 2 bases, with 12 bases between. The CDR3 sequence is CASAGSDPYNEQFF. CDR3 bases: TGTGCTAGTGCGGGTTCCGACCCCTACAATGAGCAGTTCTTC.

This chain connects TRBV6-6 to TRBJ1-4; D is ambiguous. V was pared by 0 bases and J by 7 bases, with 12 bases between. From germline, CDR1 is MNHNY and CDR2 SVGAGI (reference sequence). CDR3 length: 15 amino acids. DNA of the CDR3: TGTGCCAGCAGTTACTCCGGGAGTTCGGGTGAAAAACTGTTTTTT. Translation gives CASSYSGSSGEKLFF.

Ten or more counts support this clonotype. The genes are TRBV25-1 and TRBJ1-6; the D is unclear. The CDR3 totals 18 residues. Germline V lookup: CDR1 MGHDK, CDR2 SYGVNS. Trimming shortened V by 2 bases and J by 0 bases, and 14 bases separated the two germline ends. CDR3 in amino acids: CASSEGSRSSSYNSPLHF. CDR3 coding DNA: TGTGCCAGCAGTGAAGGGTCCAGGTCGAGCTCCTATAATTCACCCCTCCACTTT.

The chain carries TRBV19 and TRBJ2-7, with D possibly being TRBD1 (5 bases). With 2 bases removed from V and 5 bases from J, the gap between germline ends came to 7 bases. The germline V gene has CDR1 LNHDA and CDR2 SQIVND (reference sequence). The CDR3 covers 12 residues. CDR3 bases: TGTGCCAGTAGTATATCCAGGGACGAGCAGTACTTC. Its protein product is CASSISRDEQYF.

This clonotype was seen a few times. The V and J genes are TRBV2 and TRBJ2-5; D not certain. Per the germline V gene, CDR1 is SNHLY and CDR2 is FYNNEI. V shed 1 base and J shed 5 bases, with 2 bases lying between them. CDR3 length: 11 residues. The CDR3 spells CASSEVETQYF. In DNA, the CDR3 is TGTGCCAGCAGTGAAGTGGAGACCCAGTACTTC.

This clonotype was observed a handful of times. This chain connects TRBV29-1 to TRBJ1-2; tentative D call: TRBD1 (6 bases). Germline loops: CDR1 SQVTM, CDR2 ANQGSEA. V dropped 3 bases and J dropped 7 bases, with 15 bases sitting between them. The CDR3 has 13 residues. This CDR3 is CSVDGQGYFGYTF. The DNA of the CDR3 is TGCAGCGTTGATGGGCAGGGGTATTTTGGCTACACCTTC.

This clonotype was detected ten times or more. This chain joins TRBV19 and TRBJ1-5; no clear D. Germline V gene sequence: CDR1 LNHDA, CDR2 SQIVND (reference sequence). V was clipped by 6 bases and J by 7 bases, with 13 bases between them. The CDR3 covers 13 residues. CDR3 sequence: CASSEGRKQPQHF. The DNA of the CDR3 is TGTGCCAGTAGCGAGGGCAGGAAACAGCCCCAGCATTTT.

The V gene is TRBV6-1, the J gene TRBJ1-1, with D possibly matching TRBD1 (6 bases). V gave up 7 bases and J gave up 5 bases, with 8 bases separating them. The CDR3 loop spans 11 amino acids. Germline V gene sequence: CDR1 MNHNS, CDR2 SASEGT. CDR3 residues: CASNRGTEAFF. The CDR3 region has the DNA TGTGCCAGCAATAGGGGGACTGAAGCTTTCTTT.